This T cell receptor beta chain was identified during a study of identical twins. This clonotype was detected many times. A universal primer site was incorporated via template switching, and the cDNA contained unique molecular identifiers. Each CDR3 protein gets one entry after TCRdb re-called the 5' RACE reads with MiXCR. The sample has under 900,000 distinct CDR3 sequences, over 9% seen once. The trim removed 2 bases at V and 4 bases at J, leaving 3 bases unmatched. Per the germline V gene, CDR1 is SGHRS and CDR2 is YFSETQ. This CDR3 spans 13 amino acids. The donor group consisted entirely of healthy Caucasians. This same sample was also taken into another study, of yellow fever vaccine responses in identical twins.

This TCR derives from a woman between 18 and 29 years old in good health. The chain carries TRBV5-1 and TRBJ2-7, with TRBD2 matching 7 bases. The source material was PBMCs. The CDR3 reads CASSFDGGYEQYF. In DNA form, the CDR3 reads TGCGCCAGCAGCTTTGACGGGGGGTACGAGCAGTACTTC.